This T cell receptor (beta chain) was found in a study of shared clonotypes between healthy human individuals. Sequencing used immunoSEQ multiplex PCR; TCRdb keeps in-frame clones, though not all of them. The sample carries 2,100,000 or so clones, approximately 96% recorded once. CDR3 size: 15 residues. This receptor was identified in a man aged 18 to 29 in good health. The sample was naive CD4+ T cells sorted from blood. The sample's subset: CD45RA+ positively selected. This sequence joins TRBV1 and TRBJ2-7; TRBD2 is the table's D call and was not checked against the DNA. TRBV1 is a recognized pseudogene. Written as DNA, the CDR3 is TGCACCAGCAGCCAATGCCCTAAATCATTCTACGAGCAGTACTTC. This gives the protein CTSSQCPKSFYEQYF.